These T cell receptor beta chains were read from a single sample in a study of human thymus T cells. Assay used: immunoSEQ multiplex PCR; TCRdb lists only in-frame clones, some missing. The sample yields about 46,000 clones, around 95% seen once. Source material: blood. These receptor sequences come from a girl less than two years old with a congenital heart defect but otherwise immunologically healthy. Both conserved end residues are part of each CDR3. A D gene is named only where the DNA matches it firmly. Expanded clones are given a class, and other clones once, few, many or no size at all.

TRBJ2-3,.,TRBV9,TRBD2,TGTGCCAGCAGCGCGGTAGCGGGAGCCACAGATACGCAGTATTTT,CASSAVAGATDTQYF
TRBJ2-1,.,TRBV5-6,.,TGTGCCAGCAGCTTCGACAGGTACAATGAGCAGTTCTTC,CASSFDRYNEQFF
TRBJ1-3,few,TRBV7-8,.,TGTGCCAGCAGCTTAGCGGGATTGGCGGACACCATATATTTT,CASSLAGLADTIYF
TRBJ1-5,few,TRBV4-2,.,TGTGCCAGCAGCCAAGACACAGGGCCGGTGAATCAGCCCCAGCATTTT,CASSQDTGPVNQPQHF
TRBJ1-1,.,TRBV5-1,.,TGCGCCAGCAGGATTGACGTATTGAACACTGAAGCTTTCTTT,CASRIDVLNTEAFF
TRBJ2-1,.,TRBV4-2,TRBD2,TGTGCCAGCAGCCAGGGTACTAGCGGCTCCTACAATGAGCAGTTCTTC,CASSQGTSGSYNEQFF
TRBJ2-7,.,TRBV14,.,TGTGCCAGCAGCCAAGTGGGCTACGAGCAGTACTTC,CASSQVGYEQYF
TRBJ2-3,.,TRBV7-7,.,TGTGCCAGCAGCCTGACCGGGAAGGACACAGATACGCAGTATTTT,CASSLTGKDTDTQYF
TRBJ2-7,.,TRBV15,.,TGTGCCACCAGCAGAGACGTTGTAGGGAACTCCTACGAGCAGTACTTC,CATSRDVVGNSYEQYF
TRBJ1-2,.,TRBV7-9,.,TGTGCCAGCAGCTTAGGGATCAGGGACCTCCAATATGGCTACACCTTC,CASSLGIRDLQYGYTF
TRBJ1-4,.,TRBV7-6,TRBD1,TGTGCCAGCAGCCCCAGACAGGGTGGAGAAAAACTGTTTTTT,CASSPRQGGEKLFF
TRBJ2-7,.,TRBV6-5,.,TGTGCCAGCAGTACCCGTTACTCCTACGAGCAGTACTTC,CASSTRYSYEQYF
TRBJ2-1,.,TRBV28,.,TGTGCCAGCAGGGCCGGGACAGCGGGATACAATGAGCAGTTCTTC,CASRAGTAGYNEQFF
TRBJ2-7,.,TRBV30,.,TGTGCCTGGAGTGTTGGACGGCTGATCTCCTACGAGCAGTACTTC,CAWSVGRLISYEQYF
TRBJ2-7,.,TRBV7-8,TRBD1,TGTGCCAGCAGGCAAACAGGGGGCCGGTACGAGCAGTACTTC,CASRQTGGRYEQYF
TRBJ2-1,.,TRBV7-9,.,TGTGCCAGCAGCCCTACGGGCGGCAATGAGCAGTTCTTC,CASSPTGGNEQFF
TRBJ2-5,.,TRBV10-1,TRBD2,TGCGCCAGCAGTGAGACCTGCGGGAGATACCAAGAGACCCAGTACTTC,CASSETCGRYQETQYF
TRBJ2-3,.,TRBV7-9,.,TGTGCCAGCAGCTTTCTAGCTTCTAGCACAGATACGCAGTATTTT,CASSFLASSTDTQYF
TRBJ2-2,once,TRBV5-1,.,TGCGCCAGCAGCTTAATGGGACACCCGAACACCGGGGAGCTGTTTTTT,CASSLMGHPNTGELFF
TRBJ2-7,.,TRBV5-1,TRBD2,TGCGCCAGCAGCGGACTACTAGCGGGAGGGGGTGAGCAGTACTTC,CASSGLLAGGGEQYF
TRBJ2-3,.,TRBV18,TRBD2,TGTGCCAGCTCACCACAGCTAGCGGGAGGGCCCGATACGCAGTATTTT,CASSPQLAGGPDTQYF
TRBJ1-5,.,TRBV5-4,.,TGTGCCAGCAGCTTGGACAGCAATCAGCCCCAGCATTTT,CASSLDSNQPQHF
TRBJ2-5,.,TRBV15,.,TGTGCCACCAGCAGAGATTTAGGGGGGCGAGAGACCCAGTACTTC,CATSRDLGGRETQYF
TRBJ2-1,.,TRBV10-3,.,TGTGCCATCAGTCGGGACGCAACCTACAATGAGCAGTTCTTC,CAISRDATYNEQFF
TRBJ2-3,.,TRBV21-1,.,TGTGCCAGCAGCAACAGGCCATCGGACAGGCGCTCGACAGATACGCAGTATTTT,CASSNRPSDRRSTDTQYF
TRBJ2-3,.,TRBV19,TRBD2,TGTGCCAGTAATAGCGGGAAGGTTGCAGATACGCAGTATTTT,CASNSGKVADTQYF
TRBJ2-5,.,TRBV12-2,.,TGTGCAAGTCGCTTGGCCGGGGCTTACAGGGAAGAGACCCAGTACTTC,CASRLAGAYREETQYF
TRBJ1-4,.,TRBV7-2,.,TGTGCCAGCTCTAGAACAGGATCTAATGAAAAACTGTTTTTT,CASSRTGSNEKLFF
TRBJ2-2,.,TRBV7-9,.,TGTGCCAGCAGCCATAGGACAGCCCCCACCGGGGAGCTGTTTTTT,CASSHRTAPTGELFF
TRBJ2-2,.,TRBV5-4,.,TGTGCCAGCAGCTTGGAGGCGGAAGCCGGGGAGCTGTTTTTT,CASSLEAEAGELFF
TRBJ1-1,.,TRBV9,.,TGTGCCAGCAGCACCAGGGGCCAGGGCACTGAAGCTTTCTTT,CASSTRGQGTEAFF
TRBJ2-5,few,TRBV10-1,.,TGCGCCAGCAGAACTAGGATCGAGGCCCAGTACTTC,CASRTRIEAQYF
TRBJ2-2,.,TRBV18,TRBD2,TGTGCCAGCTCACCACGAAGCGGGAGTTGGACCGGGGAGCTGTTTTTT,CASSPRSGSWTGELFF
TRBJ2-6,.,TRBV4-2,TRBD1,TGTGCCAGCAGCCCGACAGGGCTAATATCAGGGGCCAACGTCCTGACTTTC,CASSPTGLISGANVLTF
TRBJ2-1,.,TRBV7-2,.,TGTGCCAGCAGCTTAGTCCCTAGCGACTACAATGAGCAGTTCTTC,CASSLVPSDYNEQFF
TRBJ1-2,.,TRBV28,TRBD1,TGTGCCAGCAGTTCGGGACAGGGCTATGGCTACACCTTC,CASSSGQGYGYTF
TRBJ2-7,once,TRBV20-1,.,TGCAGTGCTAGAAGGGGGGGCGAGCAGTACTTC,CSARRGGEQYF
TRBJ2-4,once,TRBV7-2,.,TGTGCCAGCAGCCCATTCATTTGGGCCAAAAACATTCAGTACTTC,CASSPFIWAKNIQYF